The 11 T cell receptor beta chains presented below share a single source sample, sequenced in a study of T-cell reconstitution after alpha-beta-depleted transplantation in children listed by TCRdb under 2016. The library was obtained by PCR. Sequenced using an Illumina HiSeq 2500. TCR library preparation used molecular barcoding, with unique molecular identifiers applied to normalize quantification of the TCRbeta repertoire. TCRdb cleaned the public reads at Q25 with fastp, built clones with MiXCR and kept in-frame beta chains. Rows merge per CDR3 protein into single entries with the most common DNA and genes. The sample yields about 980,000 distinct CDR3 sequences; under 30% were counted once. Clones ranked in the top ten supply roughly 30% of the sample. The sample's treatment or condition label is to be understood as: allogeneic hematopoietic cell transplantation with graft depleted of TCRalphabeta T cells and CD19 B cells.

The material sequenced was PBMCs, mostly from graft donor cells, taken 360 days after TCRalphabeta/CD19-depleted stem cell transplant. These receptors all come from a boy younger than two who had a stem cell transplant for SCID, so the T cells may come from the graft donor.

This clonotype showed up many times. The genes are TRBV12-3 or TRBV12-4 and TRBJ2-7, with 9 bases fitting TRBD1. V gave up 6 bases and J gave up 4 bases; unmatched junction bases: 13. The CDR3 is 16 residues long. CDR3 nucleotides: TGTGCCAGCAGCCGAACCGTTGGGACAGGGTTTTACGAGCAGTACTTC. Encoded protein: CASSRTVGTGFYEQYF.

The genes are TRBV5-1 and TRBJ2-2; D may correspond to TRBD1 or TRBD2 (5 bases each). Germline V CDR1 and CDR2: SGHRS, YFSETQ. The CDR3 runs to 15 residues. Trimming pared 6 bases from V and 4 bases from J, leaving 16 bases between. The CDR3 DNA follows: TGCGCCAGCACTCTCGGCCCAGGGAGCACCGGGGAGCTGTTTTTT. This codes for CASTLGPGSTGELFF.

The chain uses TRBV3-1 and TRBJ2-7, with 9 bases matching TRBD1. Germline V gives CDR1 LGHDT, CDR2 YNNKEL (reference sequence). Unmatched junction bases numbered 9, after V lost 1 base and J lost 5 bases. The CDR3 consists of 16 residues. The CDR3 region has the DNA TGTGCCAGCAGCCAAGTAGGGACAGGGAAAATGGACGAGCAGTACTTC. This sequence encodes CASSQVGTGKMDEQYF.

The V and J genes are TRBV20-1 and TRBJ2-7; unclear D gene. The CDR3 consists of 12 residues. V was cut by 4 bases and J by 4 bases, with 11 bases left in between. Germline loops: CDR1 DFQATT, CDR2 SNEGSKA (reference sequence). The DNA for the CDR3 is TGCAGTGCTAAGGTACAGCCGTACGAGCAGTACTTC. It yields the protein CSAKVQPYEQYF.

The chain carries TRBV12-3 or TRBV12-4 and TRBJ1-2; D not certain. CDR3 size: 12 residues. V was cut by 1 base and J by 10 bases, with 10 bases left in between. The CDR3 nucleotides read TGTGCCAGCAGTTTAGGCCCCGGCCTCTACACCTTC. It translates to CASSLGPGLYTF.

CDR3 bases: TGTGCCATCGACGACAGCCTTTCTAACTATGGCTACACCTTC. Protein product: CAIDDSLSNYGYTF. The chain carries TRBV10-3 and TRBJ1-2, with D possibly TRBD1 on 5 matching bases. The CDR3 spans 14 residues. V dropped 8 bases and J dropped 0 bases, with 13 bases sitting between them. From germline, CDR1 is ENHRY and CDR2 SYGVKD.

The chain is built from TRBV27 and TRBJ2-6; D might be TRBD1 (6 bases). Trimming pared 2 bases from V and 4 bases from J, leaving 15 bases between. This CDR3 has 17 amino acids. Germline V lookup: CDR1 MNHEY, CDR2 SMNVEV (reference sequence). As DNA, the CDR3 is TGTGCCAGCAGTTTAAAAAGAAGGGGGTCGGGGGCCAACGTCCTGACTTTC. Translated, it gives CASSLKRRGSGANVLTF.

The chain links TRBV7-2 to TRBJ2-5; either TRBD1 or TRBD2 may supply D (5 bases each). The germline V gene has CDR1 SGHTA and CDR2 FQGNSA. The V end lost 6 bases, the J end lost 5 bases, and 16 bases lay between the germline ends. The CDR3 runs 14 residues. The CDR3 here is CASSLMRGPETQYF. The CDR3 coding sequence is TGTGCCAGCAGTTTAATGAGGGGCCCGGAGACCCAGTACTTC.

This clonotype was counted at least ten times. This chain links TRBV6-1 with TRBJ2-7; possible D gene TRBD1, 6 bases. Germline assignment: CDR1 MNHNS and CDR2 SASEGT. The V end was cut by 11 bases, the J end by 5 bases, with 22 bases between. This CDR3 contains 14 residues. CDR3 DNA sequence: TGTGCCCCCACTCCGGGACAAATGATAGACGAGCAGTACTTC. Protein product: CAPTPGQMIDEQYF.

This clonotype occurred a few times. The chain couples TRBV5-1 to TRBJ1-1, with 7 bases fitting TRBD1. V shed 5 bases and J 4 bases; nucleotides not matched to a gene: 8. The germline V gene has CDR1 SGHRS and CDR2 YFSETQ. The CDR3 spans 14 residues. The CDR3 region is CASRLGGWGTEAFF. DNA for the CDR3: TGCGCCAGCAGACTAGGGGGCTGGGGCACTGAAGCTTTCTTT.

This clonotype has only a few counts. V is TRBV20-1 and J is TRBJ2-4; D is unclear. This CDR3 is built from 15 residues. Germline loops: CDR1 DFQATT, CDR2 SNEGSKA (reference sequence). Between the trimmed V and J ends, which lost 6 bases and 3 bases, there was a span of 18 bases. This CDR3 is CSAKSQLLGKNIQYF. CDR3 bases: TGCAGTGCAAAGTCCCAACTATTGGGCAAAAACATTCAGTACTTC.